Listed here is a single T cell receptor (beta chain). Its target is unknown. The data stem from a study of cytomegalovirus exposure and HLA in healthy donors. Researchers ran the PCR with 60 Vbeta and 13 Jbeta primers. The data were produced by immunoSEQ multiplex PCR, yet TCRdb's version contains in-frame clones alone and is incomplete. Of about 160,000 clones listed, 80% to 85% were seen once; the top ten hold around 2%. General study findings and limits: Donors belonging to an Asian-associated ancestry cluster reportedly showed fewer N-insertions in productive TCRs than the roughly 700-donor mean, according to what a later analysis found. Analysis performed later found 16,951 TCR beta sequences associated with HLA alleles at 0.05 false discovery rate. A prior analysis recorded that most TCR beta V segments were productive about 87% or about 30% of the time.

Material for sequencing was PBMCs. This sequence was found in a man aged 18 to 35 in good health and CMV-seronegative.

The DNA of the CDR3 is TGTGCCAGCAGCCGAGGACAGGGGGCGCGACAGCCCCAGCATTTT. Amino acids: CASSRGQGARQPQHF. This rearrangement joins TRBV7-2 to TRBJ1-5; 11 bases agree with TRBD1. This CDR3 has 15 residues. Trimming at V came to 5 bases and at J to 7 bases, leaving 7 bases not matched to a gene. Germline V gene lookup returns CDR1 SGHTA and CDR2 FQGNSA. Complete variable domain (other parts from reference TRBV7-2 and TRBJ1-5): GAGVSQSPSNKVTEKGKDVELRCDPISGHTALYWYRQSLGQGLEFLIYFQGNSAPDKSGLPSDRFSAERTGGSVSTLTIQRTQQEDSAVYLCASSRGQGARQPQHFGDGTRLSIL.